This TCR beta chain was profiled in a study of blood T cell repertoires in COVID-19. Study context: The analysed material was cDNA or gDNA that came from T cells, B-cell-depleted T cells, or PBMCs.

The repertoire was sequenced with immunoSEQ multiplex PCR; TCRdb's copy has only in-frame clones and lacks some. The profile shows around 250,000 clones, 86% of them singletons. After removal of 2 bases from V and 9 bases from J, the junction contained 13 bases not matched to a gene. The germline CDR1 and CDR2 sequences are PRHDT and FYEKMQ (reference sequence). This CDR3 region has 18 residues. V usage is TRBV13 and J usage is TRBJ2-1; 13 positions agree with TRBD2. The source is a man aged 25 to 45 who had recovered from COVID-19. The specimen was peripheral blood. The CDR3 DNA is TGTGCCAGCAGCTTACGACCCCCCGGGACTAGCGGGGAGGGTGAGCAGTTCTTC. Protein sequence: CASSLRPPGTSGEGEQFF.